This TCR beta chain was recovered during a study of blood T cell repertoires in COVID-19 (dated by TCRdb to about 2020). The study in broad terms: Collaborator samples came from the United States, Italy and Spain and covered acute and convalescent phases of COVID-19. The prospective study material was composed of cDNA or gDNA derived from T cells, B-cell-depleted T cells, or PBMCs. Deeply sampled blood TCRbeta repertoires from subjects exposed to, actively infected with, or recovered from COVID-19 were included in the dataset. A freely available public database, intended as a resource for researchers studying the immune response to SARS-CoV-2, is where the repertoires were released. Samples came from the ongoing ImmuneRACE study (first 160 participants) plus 1,254 subjects from 6 global collaborators. Nearly every sample came with metadata listing a de-identified subject ID, COVID-19 status, age in years and sex. Where HLA class I and class II types were available, the types were taken from metadata supplied by the sample provider, not from assay-based typing. Broader findings and caveats from the paper: The quantity of clinical and demographic metadata differed by source and by participant and was supplied without curation.

A word on this clone: Its cognate antigen has yet to be identified. No per-base quality is available; no much larger clone lies one base away.

The immunoSEQ Assay, a bias-controlled multiplex PCR, was used to amplify TCRbeta CDR3 regions from genomic DNA. The paper's processing steps were these. Within the assay, amplification of reference gene primers was used to estimate how many nucleated cells each sample contained. To quantify the absolute abundance of each unique TCRbeta CDR3 rearrangement, sequence reads were collapsed and filtered. For each sample, productive Simpson clonality was calculated as the square root of Simpson's diversity index over productive rearrangements. TCRdb took over this immuneACCESS table, retaining in-frame rearrangements with V and J assigned. Such tables are incomplete; in checked studies, under half of the missing clones stem from an unresolved V gene, and the remainder is unexplained. The D gene and trimming were derived from the DNA, and the V and J assignments and clone size from that table. Recorded for this sample are fewer than 600,000 clones; approximately 90% of them occurred a single time. The biggest ten clones account for less than 2% of the sample.

Participants in the prospective study were aged about 18 to 100 years, lived in about two dozen United States geographic areas, and enrolled through a virtual design. In the prospective study, participants were assigned to cohorts based on the clinical history participants reported in a screening survey and a study questionnaire. For ImmuneRACE Cohort 3, a participant was defined as recovered based on two consecutive negative NP/OP PCR tests, clearance by a healthcare professional, or resolution of symptoms. Mobile phlebotomists in the prospective study collected whole blood, serum and a nasopharyngeal or oropharyngeal swab from every participant. Additional blood draws and questionnaires over an approximately 2-month period could optionally be provided by prospective study participants. Before DNA extraction, blood samples from the prospective study were shipped at room temperature or frozen.

For CDR1 and CDR2, the germline V gene lists MNHEY and SVGAGI. The CDR3 sequence holds 15 residues, the cysteine and phenylalanine included. Of the read, only the CDR3 DNA is kept; its 45 bases are in frame from base 1. Here V drops 2 bases and J drops 2 bases, and the junction holds 5 bases not matched to any gene. This TCR was recovered from a woman aged 40 to 50 who had recovered from COVID-19. The V and J genes are TRBV6-5 and TRBJ1-1, with TRBD1 identical over 7 junction bases. Material: PBMCs or T cells enriched from blood (not recorded which). Read as DNA, the sequence is TGTGCCAGCAGTTACAGGGGGCCTCAAAACACTGAAGCTTTCTTT. It translates to CASSYRGPQNTEAFF.